The rows below give T cell receptor beta chains drawn from one sample of a study of T cells in Graves' hyperthyroidism and ophthalmopathy. A single record per CDR3 protein comes from TCRdb applying MiXCR to the multiplex PCR reads. This table holds over 300,000 distinct CDR3 sequences, around 15% found once. Sequencing used blood. Receptors originate from a woman in her thirties or forties with Graves' ophthalmopathy. Each CDR3 is given with its conserved first and last residue. Each record gives: V gene, CDR3 length, J gene, CDR3 protein.

v_call: TRBV6-1; cdr3_length: 15; j_call: TRBJ1-1; cdr3_aa: CAIPLFGTGGTEAFF
v_call: TRBV7-2; cdr3_length: 16; j_call: TRBJ1-1; cdr3_aa: CASSLAGTGGEIEAFF
v_call: TRBV7-8; cdr3_length: 15; j_call: TRBJ2-7; cdr3_aa: CASTLAGGAFHEQYF
v_call: TRBV3-1; cdr3_length: 16; j_call: TRBJ1-1; cdr3_aa: CASSHGPGAMNTEAFF
v_call: TRBV9; cdr3_length: 15; j_call: TRBJ1-3; cdr3_aa: CASSIRGQRGNTIYF
v_call: TRBV7-8; cdr3_length: 15; j_call: TRBJ2-7; cdr3_aa: CASSLVVGGRYEQYF
v_call: TRBV6-1; cdr3_length: 13; j_call: TRBJ2-7; cdr3_aa: CASSFRGEAQQYF
v_call: TRBV11-3; cdr3_length: 14; j_call: TRBJ2-7; cdr3_aa: CASSAGITDYEQYF
v_call: TRBV25-1; cdr3_length: 12; j_call: TRBJ2-1; cdr3_aa: CASTPGGNEQFF
v_call: TRBV2; cdr3_length: 14; j_call: TRBJ1-2; cdr3_aa: CASTGQGRNYGYTF
v_call: TRBV6-2/TRBV6-3; cdr3_length: 19; j_call: TRBJ2-3; cdr3_aa: CASSSAGPHFLKSEDTQYF
v_call: TRBV6-1; cdr3_length: 15; j_call: TRBJ1-5; cdr3_aa: CASSESGQGGQPQHF
v_call: TRBV7-9; cdr3_length: 15; j_call: TRBJ1-5; cdr3_aa: CASSFGVQAGQPQHF
v_call: TRBV20-1; cdr3_length: 15; j_call: TRBJ2-2; cdr3_aa: CSARVQGINTGELFF
v_call: TRBV12-3/TRBV12-4; cdr3_length: 15; j_call: TRBJ1-2; cdr3_aa: CASKKTGDGHYGYTF
v_call: TRBV3-1; cdr3_length: 14; j_call: TRBJ1-2; cdr3_aa: CASSQPGQYAGYTF
v_call: TRBV2; cdr3_length: 16; j_call: TRBJ1-3; cdr3_aa: CASSEDRGFSGNTIYF
v_call: TRBV2; cdr3_length: 15; j_call: TRBJ2-3; cdr3_aa: CASSPRVTGTDTQYF
v_call: TRBV20-1; cdr3_length: 15; j_call: TRBJ1-1; cdr3_aa: CSARDFQGMNTEAFF
v_call: TRBV13; cdr3_length: 15; j_call: TRBJ2-3; cdr3_aa: CASSARTSGTDTQYF
v_call: TRBV27; cdr3_length: 14; j_call: TRBJ1-2; cdr3_aa: CASSRGEGALGYTF
v_call: TRBV7-8; cdr3_length: 16; j_call: TRBJ2-7; cdr3_aa: CASSLGAGASSYEQYF
v_call: TRBV2; cdr3_length: 13; j_call: TRBJ1-3; cdr3_aa: CASSMDSGNTIYF
v_call: TRBV2; cdr3_length: 14; j_call: TRBJ2-1; cdr3_aa: CASSGRLAGNEQFF
v_call: TRBV27; cdr3_length: 15; j_call: TRBJ1-4; cdr3_aa: CASSSLDTTNEKLFF
v_call: TRBV5-6; cdr3_length: 15; j_call: TRBJ1-2; cdr3_aa: CASSPLASFNYGYTF